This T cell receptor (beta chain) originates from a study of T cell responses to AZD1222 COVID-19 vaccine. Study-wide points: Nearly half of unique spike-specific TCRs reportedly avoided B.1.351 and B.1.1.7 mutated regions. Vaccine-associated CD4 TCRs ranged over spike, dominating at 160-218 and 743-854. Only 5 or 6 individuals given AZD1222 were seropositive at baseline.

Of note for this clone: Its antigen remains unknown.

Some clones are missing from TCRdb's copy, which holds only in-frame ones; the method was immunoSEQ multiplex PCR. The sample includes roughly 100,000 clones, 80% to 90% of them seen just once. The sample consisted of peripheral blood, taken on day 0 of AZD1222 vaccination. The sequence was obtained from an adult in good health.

The CDR3, as DNA: TGCAGTGCCAATTATGGCTACACCTTC. This encodes CSANYGYTF. V gene TRBV20-1 combines with J gene TRBJ1-2; D gene ambiguous. The V gene lost 6 bases and the J gene lost 5 bases, with 4 bases spanning the gap. Germline V gene data show CDR1 as DFQATT and CDR2 as SNEGSKA (reference sequence). This CDR3 contains 9 residues.